The 3 T cell receptor beta chains below come from one sample, sequenced in a study of metastatic and nonmetastatic thyroid tumors. No patient received treatment before thyroid surgery. TCRdb redid the clone calls on the PCR reads using MiXCR. Of some 46,000 clones in the sample, around a quarter are singletons; the top ten hold around 3.4%. What was sequenced was blood. The receptors shown here come from a male donor with papillary thyroid cancer or a benign thyroid nodule (not recorded which). Some clones in this sample may be carry-over from other donors' samples.

This clone was seen once. The chain carries TRBV5-1 and TRBJ1-2; D is ambiguous. The V end was cut by 0 bases, the J end by 4 bases, with 10 bases between. The germline V gene has CDR1 SGHRS and CDR2 YFSETQ. CDR3 length: 14 amino acids. CDR3 region: CASSLGEGVYGYTF. DNA for the CDR3: TGCGCCAGCAGCTTGGGCGAGGGAGTCTATGGCTACACCTTC.

This clone was detected only a few times. The same CDR3 also results from other DNA sequences found in this sample. V usage is TRBV2 and J usage is TRBJ1-2, with a tentative D call TRBD1 (5 bases). Deletions cut 3 bases from V and 2 bases from J, with 7 bases between. Germline V gene sequence: CDR1 SNHLY, CDR2 FYNNEI. This CDR3 has 13 residues. The CDR3 DNA is TGTGCCAGCAGTGATCAGGGCAACTATGGCTACACCTTC. This encodes CASSDQGNYGYTF.

There are many counts of this clone. The chain is built from TRBV5-6 and TRBJ1-1; the D gene is possibly TRBD1 (5 bases). V was trimmed by 4 bases and J by 6 bases, leaving 19 bases between them. Germline lookup yields CDR1 SGHDT and CDR2 YYEEEE. This CDR3 comprises 15 residues. CDR3 nucleotides: TGTGCCAGCAGCACAATCCGGGACCGTGGCCCTGAAGCTTTCTTT. It yields the protein CASSTIRDRGPEAFF.